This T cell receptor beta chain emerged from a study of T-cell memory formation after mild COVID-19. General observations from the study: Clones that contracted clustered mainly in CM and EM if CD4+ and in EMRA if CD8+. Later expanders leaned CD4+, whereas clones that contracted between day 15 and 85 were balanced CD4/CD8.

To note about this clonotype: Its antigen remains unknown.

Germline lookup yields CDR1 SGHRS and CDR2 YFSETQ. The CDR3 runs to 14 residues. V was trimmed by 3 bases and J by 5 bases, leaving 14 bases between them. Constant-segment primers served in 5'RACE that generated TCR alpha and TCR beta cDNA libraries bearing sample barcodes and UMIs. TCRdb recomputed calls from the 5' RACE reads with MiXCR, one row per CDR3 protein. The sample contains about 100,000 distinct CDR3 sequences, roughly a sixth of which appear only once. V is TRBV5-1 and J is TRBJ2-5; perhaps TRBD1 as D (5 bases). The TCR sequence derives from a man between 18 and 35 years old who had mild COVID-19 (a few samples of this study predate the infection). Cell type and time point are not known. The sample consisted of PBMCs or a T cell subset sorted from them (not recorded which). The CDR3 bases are TGCGCCAGCAGCTCAACAGGTTTTGCGGAGACCCAGTACTTC. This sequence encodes CASSSTGFAETQYF.